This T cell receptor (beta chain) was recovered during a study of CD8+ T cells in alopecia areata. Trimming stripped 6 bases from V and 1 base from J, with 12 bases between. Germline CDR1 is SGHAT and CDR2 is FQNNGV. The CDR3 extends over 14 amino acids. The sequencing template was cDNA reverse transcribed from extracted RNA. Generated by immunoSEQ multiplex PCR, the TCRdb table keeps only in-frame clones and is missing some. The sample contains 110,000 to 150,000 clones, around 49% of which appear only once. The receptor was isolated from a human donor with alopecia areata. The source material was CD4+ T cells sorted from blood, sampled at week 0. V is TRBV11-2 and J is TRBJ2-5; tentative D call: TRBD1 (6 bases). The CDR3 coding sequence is TGTGCCAGCAGTTGGGGGCACACCCAAGAGACCCAGTACTTC. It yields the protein CASSWGHTQETQYF.